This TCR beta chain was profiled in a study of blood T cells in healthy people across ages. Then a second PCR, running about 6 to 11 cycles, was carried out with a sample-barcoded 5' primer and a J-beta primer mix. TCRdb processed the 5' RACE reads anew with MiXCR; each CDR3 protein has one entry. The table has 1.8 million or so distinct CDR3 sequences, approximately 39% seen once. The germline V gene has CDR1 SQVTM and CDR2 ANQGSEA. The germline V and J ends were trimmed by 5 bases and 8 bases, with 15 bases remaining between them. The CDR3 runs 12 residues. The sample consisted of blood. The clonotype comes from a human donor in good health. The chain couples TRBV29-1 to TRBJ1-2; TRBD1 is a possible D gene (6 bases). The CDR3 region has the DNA TGCAGCGTTTTGTGGGGGGGCAGGGGCTACACCTTC. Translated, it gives CSVLWGGRGYTF.